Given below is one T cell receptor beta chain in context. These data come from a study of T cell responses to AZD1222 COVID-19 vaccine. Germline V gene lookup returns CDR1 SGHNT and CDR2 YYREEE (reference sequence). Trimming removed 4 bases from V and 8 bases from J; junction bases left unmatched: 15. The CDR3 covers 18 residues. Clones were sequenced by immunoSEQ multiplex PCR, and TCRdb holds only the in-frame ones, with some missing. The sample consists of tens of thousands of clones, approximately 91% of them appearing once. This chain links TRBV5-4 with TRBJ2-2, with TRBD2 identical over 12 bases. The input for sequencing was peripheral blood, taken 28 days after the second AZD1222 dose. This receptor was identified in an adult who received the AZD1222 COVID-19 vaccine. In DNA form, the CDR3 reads TGTGCCAGCAGCAGAGGACTAGCGGGGAACCTAGGGGGTGGGGAGCTGTTTTTT. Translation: CASSRGLAGNLGGGELFF.